Below, one T cell receptor beta chain is given with its context. These data originate in a study of blood T cell repertoires in COVID-19. Study information: Italy, Spain and the United States were the sources of the convalescent and acute COVID-19 samples.

The Seattle site enrolled patients during active infection and followed them longitudinally. V gave up 6 bases and J gave up 3 bases; unmatched junction bases: 4. The CDR3 consists of 14 residues. Germline assignment: CDR1 MDHEN and CDR2 SYDVKM. Sequenced by immunoSEQ multiplex PCR; TCRdb stores in-frame clones only, minus some. The data show fewer than 300,000 clones, approximately 84% seen once. This TCR came from a human donor with COVID-19, enrolled during active disease. The donor label of this sample is uncertain. The specimen sequenced was peripheral blood. This chain links TRBV28 with TRBJ2-7; TRBD1 agrees at 11 bases. The CDR3 DNA reads TGTGCCAGCAGACCGGGACAGGGGGACTACGAGCAGTACTTC. Translation gives CASRPGQGDYEQYF.